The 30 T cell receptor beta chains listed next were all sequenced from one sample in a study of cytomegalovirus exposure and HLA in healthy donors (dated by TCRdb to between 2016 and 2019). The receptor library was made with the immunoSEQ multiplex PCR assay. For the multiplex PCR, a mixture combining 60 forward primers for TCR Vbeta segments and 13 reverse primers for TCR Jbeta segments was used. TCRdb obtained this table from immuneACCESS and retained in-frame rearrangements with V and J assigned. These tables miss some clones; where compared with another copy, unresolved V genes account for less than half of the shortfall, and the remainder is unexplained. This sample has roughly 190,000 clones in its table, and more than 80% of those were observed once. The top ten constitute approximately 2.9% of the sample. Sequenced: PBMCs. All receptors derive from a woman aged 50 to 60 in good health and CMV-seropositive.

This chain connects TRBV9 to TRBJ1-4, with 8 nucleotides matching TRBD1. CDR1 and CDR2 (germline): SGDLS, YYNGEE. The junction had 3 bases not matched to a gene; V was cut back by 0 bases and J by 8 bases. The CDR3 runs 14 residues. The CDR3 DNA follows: TGTGCCAGCAGCGTAGGACAGGGGCGGGAAAAACTGTTTTTT. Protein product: CASSVGQGREKLFF.

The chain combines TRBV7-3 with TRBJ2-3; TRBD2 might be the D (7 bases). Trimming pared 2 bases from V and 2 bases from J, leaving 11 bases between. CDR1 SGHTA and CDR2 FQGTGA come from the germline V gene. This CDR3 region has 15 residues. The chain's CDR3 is CASSLGGGLTDTQYF. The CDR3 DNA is TGTGCCAGCAGCTTAGGCGGGGGCCTCACAGATACGCAGTATTTT.

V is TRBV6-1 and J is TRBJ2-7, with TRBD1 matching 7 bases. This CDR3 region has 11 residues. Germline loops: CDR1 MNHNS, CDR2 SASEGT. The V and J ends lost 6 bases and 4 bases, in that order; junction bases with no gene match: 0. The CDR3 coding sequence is TGTGCCAGCAGGGACAGGTACGAGCAGTACTTC. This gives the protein CASRDRYEQYF.

CDR3 in DNA: TGTGCCAGCAGTGACAGTCGCGGGACCAACACGCTGGCAGGCTACACCTTC. The encoded protein is CASSDSRGTNTLAGYTF. The gene calls are TRBV25-1 and TRBJ1-2; D possibly corresponds to TRBD1 (5 bases). Trimming cost V 3 bases and J 8 bases, with 25 bases left between them. The CDR3 is made up of 17 amino acids. Germline lookup yields CDR1 MGHDK and CDR2 SYGVNS.

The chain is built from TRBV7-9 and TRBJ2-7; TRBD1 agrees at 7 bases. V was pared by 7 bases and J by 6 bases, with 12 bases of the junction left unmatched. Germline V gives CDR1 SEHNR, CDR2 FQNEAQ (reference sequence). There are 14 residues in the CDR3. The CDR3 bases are TGTGCCAGCACCCCCGGACAGGTCGTGTCCGAGCAGTACTTC. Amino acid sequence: CASTPGQVVSEQYF.

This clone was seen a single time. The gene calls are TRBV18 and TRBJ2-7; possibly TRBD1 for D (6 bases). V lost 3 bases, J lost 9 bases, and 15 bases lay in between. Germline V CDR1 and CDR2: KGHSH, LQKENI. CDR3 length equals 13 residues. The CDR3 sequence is CASSPGQPPGQYF. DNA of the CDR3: TGTGCCAGCTCACCCGGACAGCCCCCGGGGCAGTACTTC. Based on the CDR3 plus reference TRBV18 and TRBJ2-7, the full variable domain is NAGVMQNPRHLVRRRGQEARLRCSPMKGHSHVYWYRQLPEEGLKFMVYLQKENIIDESGMPKERFSAEFPKEGPSILRIQQVVRGDSAAYFCASSPGQPPGQYFGPGTRLTVT.

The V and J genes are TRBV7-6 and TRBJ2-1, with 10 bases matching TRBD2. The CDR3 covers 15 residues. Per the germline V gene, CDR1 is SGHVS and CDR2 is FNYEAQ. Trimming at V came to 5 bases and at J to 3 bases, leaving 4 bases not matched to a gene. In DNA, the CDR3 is TGTGCCAGCAGCCCACTAGCGGGAAACTACAATGAGCAGTTCTTC. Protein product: CASSPLAGNYNEQFF.

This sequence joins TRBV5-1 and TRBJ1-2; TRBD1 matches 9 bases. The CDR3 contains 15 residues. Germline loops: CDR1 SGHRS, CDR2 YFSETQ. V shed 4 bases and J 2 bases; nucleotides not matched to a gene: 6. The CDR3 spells CASSMGTGLNYGYTF. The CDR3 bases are TGCGCCAGCAGCATGGGGACAGGGTTGAACTATGGCTACACCTTC.

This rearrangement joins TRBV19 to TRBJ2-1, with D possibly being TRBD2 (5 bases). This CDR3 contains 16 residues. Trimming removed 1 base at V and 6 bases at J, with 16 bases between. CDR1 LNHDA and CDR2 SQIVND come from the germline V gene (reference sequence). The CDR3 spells CASSIGFELRGNEQFF. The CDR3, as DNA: TGTGCCAGTAGTATAGGATTCGAGCTCCGGGGCAATGAGCAGTTCTTC. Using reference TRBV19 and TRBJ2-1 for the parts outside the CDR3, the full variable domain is DGGITQSPKYLFRKEGQNVTLSCEQNLNHDAMYWYRQDPGQGLRLIYYSQIVNDFQKGDIAEGYSVSREKKESFPLTVTSAQKNPTAFYLCASSIGFELRGNEQFFGPGTRLTVL.

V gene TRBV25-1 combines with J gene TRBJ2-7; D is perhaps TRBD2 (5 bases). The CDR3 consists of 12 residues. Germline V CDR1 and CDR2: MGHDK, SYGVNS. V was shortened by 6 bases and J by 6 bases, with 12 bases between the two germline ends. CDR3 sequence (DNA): TGTGCCAGCAGCCGACAACGGGGCGAGCAGTACTTC. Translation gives CASSRQRGEQYF.

The CDR3 loop reads CASSFTTGTGDEQYF. CDR3 nucleotides: TGCGCCAGCAGTTTCACAACCGGGACAGGGGACGAGCAGTACTTC. The chain employs TRBV5-1 and TRBJ2-7; 10 bases are shared with TRBD1. In germline, CDR1 is SGHRS, CDR2 YFSETQ. V gave up 5 bases and J gave up 5 bases; unmatched junction bases: 10. The CDR3 length is 15 residues.

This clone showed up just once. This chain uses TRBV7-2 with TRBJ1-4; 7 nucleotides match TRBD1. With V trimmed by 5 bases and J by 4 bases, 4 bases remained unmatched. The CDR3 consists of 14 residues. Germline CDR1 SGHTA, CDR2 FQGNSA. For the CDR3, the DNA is TGTGCCAGCAGCCACGGACAGGTTAATGAAAAACTGTTTTTT. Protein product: CASSHGQVNEKLFF.

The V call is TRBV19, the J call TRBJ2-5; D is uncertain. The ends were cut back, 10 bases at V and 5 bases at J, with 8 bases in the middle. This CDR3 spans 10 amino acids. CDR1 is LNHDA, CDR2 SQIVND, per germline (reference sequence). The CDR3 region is CATGRETQYF. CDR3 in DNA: TGTGCCACGGGTAGGGAGACCCAGTACTTC.

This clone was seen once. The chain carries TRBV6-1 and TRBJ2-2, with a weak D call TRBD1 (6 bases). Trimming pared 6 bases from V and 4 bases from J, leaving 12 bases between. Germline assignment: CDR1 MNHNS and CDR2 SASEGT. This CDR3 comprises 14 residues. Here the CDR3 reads CASRAQGRTGELFF. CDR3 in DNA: TGTGCCAGCAGGGCCCAGGGGCGCACCGGGGAGCTGTTTTTT.

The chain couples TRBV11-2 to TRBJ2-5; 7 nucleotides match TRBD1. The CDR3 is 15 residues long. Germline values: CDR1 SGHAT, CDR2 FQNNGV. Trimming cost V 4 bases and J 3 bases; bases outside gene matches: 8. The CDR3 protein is CASSYQPGQKETQYF. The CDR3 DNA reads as TGTGCCAGCAGCTACCAACCGGGACAGAAAGAGACCCAGTACTTC.

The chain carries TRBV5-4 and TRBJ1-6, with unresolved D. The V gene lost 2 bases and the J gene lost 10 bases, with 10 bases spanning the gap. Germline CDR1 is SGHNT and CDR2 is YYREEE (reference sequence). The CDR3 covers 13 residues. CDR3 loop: CASSLGPGSPLHF. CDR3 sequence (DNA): TGTGCCAGCAGCTTAGGCCCGGGATCACCCCTCCACTTT. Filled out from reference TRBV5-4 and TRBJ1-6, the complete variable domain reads ETGVTQSPTHLIKTRGQQVTLRCSSQSGHNTVSWYQQALGQGPQFIFQYYREEENGRGNFPPRFSGLQFPNYSSELNVNALELDDSALYLCASSLGPGSPLHFGNGTRLTVT.

The CDR3 loop is CASSRGTAGVSPLHF. CDR3 coding DNA: TGTGCCAGCAGCCGGGGAACGGCAGGGGTTTCACCCCTCCACTTT. The genes are TRBV13 and TRBJ1-6; D may be TRBD1 (6 bases). V lost 5 bases and J 9 bases, leaving 17 bases between the germline ends. Looked up from germline, CDR1 is PRHDT and CDR2 is FYEKMQ (reference sequence). This CDR3 is built from 15 residues.

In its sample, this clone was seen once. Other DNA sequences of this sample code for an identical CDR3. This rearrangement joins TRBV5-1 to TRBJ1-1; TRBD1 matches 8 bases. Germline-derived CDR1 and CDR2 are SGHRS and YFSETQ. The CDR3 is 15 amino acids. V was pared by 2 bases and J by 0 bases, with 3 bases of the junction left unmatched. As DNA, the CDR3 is TGCGCCAGCAGCTTAGGACAGGGCTTGAACACTGAAGCTTTCTTT. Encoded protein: CASSLGQGLNTEAFF.

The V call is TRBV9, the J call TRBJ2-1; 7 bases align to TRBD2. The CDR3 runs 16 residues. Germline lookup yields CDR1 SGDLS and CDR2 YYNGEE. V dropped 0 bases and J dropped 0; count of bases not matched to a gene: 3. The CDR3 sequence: CASSVEWGGSYNEQFF. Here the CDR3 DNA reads TGTGCCAGCAGCGTAGAATGGGGGGGCTCCTACAATGAGCAGTTCTTC.

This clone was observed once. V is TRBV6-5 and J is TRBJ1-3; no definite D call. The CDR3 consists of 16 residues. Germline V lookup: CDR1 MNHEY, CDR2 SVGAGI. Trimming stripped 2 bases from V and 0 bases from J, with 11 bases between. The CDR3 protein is CASSYEVSPSGNTIYF. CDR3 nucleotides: TGTGCCAGCAGTTACGAAGTAAGCCCCTCTGGAAACACCATATATTTT.

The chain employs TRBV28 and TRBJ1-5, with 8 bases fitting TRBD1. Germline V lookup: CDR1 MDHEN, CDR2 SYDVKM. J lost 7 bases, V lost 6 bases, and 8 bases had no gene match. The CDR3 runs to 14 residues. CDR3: CASRTQGGRQPQHF. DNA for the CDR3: TGTGCCAGCAGAACACAGGGGGGGAGACAGCCCCAGCATTTT.

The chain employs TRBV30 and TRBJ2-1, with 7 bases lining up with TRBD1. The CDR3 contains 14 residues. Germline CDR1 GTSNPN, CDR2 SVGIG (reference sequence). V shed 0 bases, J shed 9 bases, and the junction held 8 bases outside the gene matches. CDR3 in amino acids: CAWSVNRGEGEQFF. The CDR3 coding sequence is TGTGCCTGGAGTGTGAACAGGGGTGAAGGTGAGCAGTTCTTC.

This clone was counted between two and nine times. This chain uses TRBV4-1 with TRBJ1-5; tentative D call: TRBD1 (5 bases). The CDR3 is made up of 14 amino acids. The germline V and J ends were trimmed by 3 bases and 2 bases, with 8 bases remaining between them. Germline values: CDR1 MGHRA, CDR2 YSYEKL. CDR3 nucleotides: TGCGCCAGCAGCCAGGGGCAGGGCAATCAGCCCCAGCATTTT. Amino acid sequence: CASSQGQGNQPQHF.

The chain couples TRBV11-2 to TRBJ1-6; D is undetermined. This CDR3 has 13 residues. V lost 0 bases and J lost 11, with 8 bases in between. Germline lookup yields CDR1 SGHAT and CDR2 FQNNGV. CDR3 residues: CASSLDGRAPLHF. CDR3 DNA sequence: TGTGCCAGCAGCTTAGATGGCCGGGCACCCCTCCACTTT.

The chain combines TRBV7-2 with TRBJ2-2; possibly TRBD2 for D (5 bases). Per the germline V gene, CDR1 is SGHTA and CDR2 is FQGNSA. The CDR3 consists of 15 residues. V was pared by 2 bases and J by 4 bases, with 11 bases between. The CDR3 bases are TGTGCCAGCAGCTTAAATTATGGGAGCACCGGGGAGCTGTTTTTT. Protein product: CASSLNYGSTGELFF.

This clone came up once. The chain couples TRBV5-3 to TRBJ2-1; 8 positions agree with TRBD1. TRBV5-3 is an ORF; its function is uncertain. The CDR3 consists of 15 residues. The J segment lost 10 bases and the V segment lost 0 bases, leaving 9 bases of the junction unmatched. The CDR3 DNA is TGTGCCAGAAGCTTGGCCCGGACAGGGCGGAACGAGCAGTTCTTC. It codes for CARSLARTGRNEQFF.

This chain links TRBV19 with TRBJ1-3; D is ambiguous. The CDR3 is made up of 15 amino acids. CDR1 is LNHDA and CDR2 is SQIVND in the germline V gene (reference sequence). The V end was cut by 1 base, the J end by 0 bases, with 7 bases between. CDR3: CASSIVPSSGNTIYF. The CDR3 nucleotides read TGTGCCAGTAGTATAGTTCCGAGCTCTGGAAACACCATATATTTT.

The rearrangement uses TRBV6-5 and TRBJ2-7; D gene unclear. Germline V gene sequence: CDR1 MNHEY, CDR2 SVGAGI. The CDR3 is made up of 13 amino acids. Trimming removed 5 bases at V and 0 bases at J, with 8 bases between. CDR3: CASSKPVSYEQYF. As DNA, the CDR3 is TGTGCCAGCAGTAAACCGGTCTCCTACGAGCAGTACTTC.

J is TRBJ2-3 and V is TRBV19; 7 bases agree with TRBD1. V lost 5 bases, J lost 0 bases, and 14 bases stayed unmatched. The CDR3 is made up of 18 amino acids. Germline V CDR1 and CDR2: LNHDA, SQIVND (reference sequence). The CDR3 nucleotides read TGTGCCAGTAGTTGGGGGCTACTAACAGGGGTCAGCACAGATACGCAGTATTTT. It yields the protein CASSWGLLTGVSTDTQYF.

CDR3 coding DNA: TGTGCCAGCAGAAAACGGACAGGCGAACCCTACAATGAGCAGTTCTTC. Amino acids: CASRKRTGEPYNEQFF. This chain connects TRBV27 to TRBJ2-1, with 7 bases identical to TRBD1. CDR3 length equals 16 residues. The V and J ends lost 6 bases and 2 bases, in that order; junction bases with no gene match: 10. Germline V lookup: CDR1 MNHEY, CDR2 SMNVEV (reference sequence).